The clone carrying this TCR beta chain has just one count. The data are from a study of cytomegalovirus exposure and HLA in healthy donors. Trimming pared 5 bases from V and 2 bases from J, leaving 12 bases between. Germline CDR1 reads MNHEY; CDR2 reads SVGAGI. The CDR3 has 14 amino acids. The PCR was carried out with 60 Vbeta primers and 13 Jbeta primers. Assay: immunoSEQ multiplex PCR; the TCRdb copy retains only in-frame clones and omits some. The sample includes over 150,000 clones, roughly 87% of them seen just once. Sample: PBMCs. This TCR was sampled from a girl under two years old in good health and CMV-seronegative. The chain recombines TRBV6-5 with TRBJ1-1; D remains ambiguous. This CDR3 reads CASSEDGVNTEAFF. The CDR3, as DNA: TGTGCCAGCAGTGAAGACGGGGTAAACACTGAAGCTTTCTTT.